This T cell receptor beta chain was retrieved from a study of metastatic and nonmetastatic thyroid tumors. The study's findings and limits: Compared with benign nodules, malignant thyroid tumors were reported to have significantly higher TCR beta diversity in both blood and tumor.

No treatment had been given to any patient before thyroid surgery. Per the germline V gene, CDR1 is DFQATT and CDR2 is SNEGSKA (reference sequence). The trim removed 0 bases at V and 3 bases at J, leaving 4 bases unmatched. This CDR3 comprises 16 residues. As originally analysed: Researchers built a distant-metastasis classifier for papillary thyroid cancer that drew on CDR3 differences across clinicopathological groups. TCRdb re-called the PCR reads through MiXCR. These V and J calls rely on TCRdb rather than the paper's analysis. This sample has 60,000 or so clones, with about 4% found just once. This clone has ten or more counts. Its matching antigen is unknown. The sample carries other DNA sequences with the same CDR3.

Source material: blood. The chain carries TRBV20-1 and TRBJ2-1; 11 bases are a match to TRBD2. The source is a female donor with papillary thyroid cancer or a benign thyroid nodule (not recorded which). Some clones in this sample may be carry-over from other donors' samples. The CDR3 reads CSARDTSGSIYNEQFF. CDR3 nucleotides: TGCAGTGCTAGAGATACTAGCGGGAGTATCTACAATGAGCAGTTCTTC.